This TCR beta chain emerged from a study of T cell responses to AZD1222 COVID-19 vaccine. Study-wide context: Pooling covered second doses at about 4 or about 12 weeks.

Measured with immunoSEQ multiplex PCR; TCRdb has only the in-frame clones, and not every one. The table records about 99,000 clones, roughly nine tenths of them present only once. CDR1 SEHNR and CDR2 FQNEAQ come from the germline V gene (reference sequence). V was clipped by 4 bases and J by 2 bases, with 11 bases between them. CDR3 size: 14 residues. As to this clone: The antigen is undetermined.

General study points: After the peak T cell response, and only then, were repertoires sampled. Across the whole spike, CD4 TCRs peaked at regions 160-218 and 743-854. Spike-specific TCR breadth and depth both grew after two AZD1222 doses.

The chain combines TRBV7-9 with TRBJ1-2; D is uncertain. The sequenced sample was peripheral blood, obtained on day 0 of AZD1222 vaccination. The TCR sequence derives from an adult in good health. The CDR3 reads CASSSTPLNYGYTF. Here the CDR3 DNA reads TGTGCCAGCAGCTCGACACCATTGAACTATGGCTACACCTTC.